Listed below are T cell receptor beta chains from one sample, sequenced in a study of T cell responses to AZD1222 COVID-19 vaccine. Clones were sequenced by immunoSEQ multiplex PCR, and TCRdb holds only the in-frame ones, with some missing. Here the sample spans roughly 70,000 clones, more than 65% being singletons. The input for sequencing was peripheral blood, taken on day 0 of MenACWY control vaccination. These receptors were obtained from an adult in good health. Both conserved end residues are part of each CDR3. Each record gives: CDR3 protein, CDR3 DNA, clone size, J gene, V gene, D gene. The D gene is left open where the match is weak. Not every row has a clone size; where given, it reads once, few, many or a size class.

CDR3: CASNRRLNTEAFF
DNA: TGTGCCAGTAACAGACGGCTGAACACTGAAGCTTTCTTT
size: -
J: TRBJ1-1
V: TRBV19
D: -

CDR3: CASSPQEGGRETQYF
DNA: TGTGCCAGCTCACCCCAGGAGGGGGGAAGAGAGACCCAGTACTTC
size: once
J: TRBJ2-5
V: TRBV18
D: -

CDR3: CAWSGSGGTEAFF
DNA: TGTGCCTGGAGCGGGTCCGGGGGCACTGAAGCTTTCTTT
size: -
J: TRBJ1-1
V: TRBV30
D: -

CDR3: CASSWGEGVRYEQYF
DNA: TGTGCCAGCAGCTGGGGGGAGGGAGTTCGATACGAGCAGTACTTC
size: -
J: TRBJ2-7
V: TRBV6-5
D: TRBD2

CDR3: CASSDRGTTTNEKLFF
DNA: TGTGCCAGCAGCGACAGGGGAACGACTACTAATGAAAAACTGTTTTTT
size: -
J: TRBJ1-4
V: TRBV6-2/TRBV6-3
D: TRBD1

CDR3: CASSYDREDGYTF
DNA: TGTGCCAGCAGTTACGACAGGGAAGATGGCTACACCTTC
size: -
J: TRBJ1-2
V: TRBV6-5
D: TRBD1

CDR3: CASSPTSSGGAKYEQFF
DNA: TGTGCCAGCAGCCCTACTTCTAGCGGGGGGGCGAAGTATGAGCAGTTCTTC
size: -
J: TRBJ2-1
V: TRBV5-4
D: TRBD2

CDR3: CASSLEGREAYEQYF
DNA: TGTGCCAGCAGCTTAGAGGGCAGGGAAGCCTACGAGCAGTACTTC
size: few
J: TRBJ2-7
V: TRBV7-2
D: -

CDR3: CAGKGGPSEAFF
DNA: TGTGCCGGGAAAGGAGGGCCGTCTGAAGCTTTCTTT
size: once
J: TRBJ1-1
V: TRBV30
D: -

CDR3: CASSPTGGEQYF
DNA: TGTGCCAGCAGTCCTACAGGGGGCGAGCAGTACTTC
size: -
J: TRBJ2-7
V: TRBV6-5
D: TRBD1

CDR3: CASSLQDQVNTEAFF
DNA: TGCGCCAGCAGCCTTCAGGACCAAGTGAACACTGAAGCTTTCTTT
size: -
J: TRBJ1-1
V: TRBV5-1
D: -

CDR3: CASSFGLSGGNTEAFF
DNA: TGCGCCAGCAGCTTTGGGCTCTCAGGTGGGAACACTGAAGCTTTCTTT
size: -
J: TRBJ1-1
V: TRBV5-1
D: -

CDR3: CASSEVTQVEQFF
DNA: TGTGCCAGCAGTGAAGTGACGCAAGTTGAGCAGTTCTTC
size: -
J: TRBJ2-1
V: TRBV6-1
D: -

CDR3: CASSPDRATDTQYF
DNA: TGTGCCAGCAGCCCGGACAGGGCCACAGATACGCAGTATTTT
size: once
J: TRBJ2-3
V: TRBV7-3
D: TRBD1

CDR3: CAISVGQGIQETQYF
DNA: TGTGCCATCAGTGTGGGACAGGGCATTCAAGAGACCCAGTACTTC
size: -
J: TRBJ2-5
V: TRBV10-3
D: TRBD1

CDR3: CASSLLLSFRTDEAFF
DNA: TGTGCCAGCAGCTTACTTTTATCGTTTAGGACAGATGAAGCTTTCTTT
size: once
J: TRBJ1-1
V: TRBV7-8
D: -

CDR3: CASRVGTSVRNEQFF
DNA: TGTGCCTCCAGGGTGGGGACTAGCGTTCGCAATGAGCAGTTCTTC
size: -
J: TRBJ2-1
V: TRBV2
D: TRBD2

CDR3: CASSEREWDTEAFF
DNA: TGTGCCAGCAGTGAACGGGAGTGGGACACTGAAGCTTTCTTT
size: -
J: TRBJ1-1
V: TRBV2
D: -

CDR3: CATRNSQNTGELFF
DNA: TGTGCCACCAGGAATTCACAGAACACCGGGGAGCTGTTTTTT
size: -
J: TRBJ2-2
V: TRBV24-1
D: -

CDR3: CASSVDPLYGYTF
DNA: TGTGCCAGCAGCGTAGATCCGCTCTATGGCTACACCTTC
size: -
J: TRBJ1-2
V: TRBV9
D: -

CDR3: CSVVPGAANQETQYF
DNA: TGCAGCGTCGTACCGGGGGCCGCAAACCAAGAGACCCAGTACTTC
size: -
J: TRBJ2-5
V: TRBV29-1
D: -